Shown below are 19 T cell receptor beta chains from a single sample sequenced in a study of blood T cell repertoires in COVID-19. Assay: immunoSEQ multiplex PCR; the TCRdb copy retains only in-frame clones and omits some. The sample has approximately 140,000 clones, about 85% seen once. The specimen sequenced was peripheral blood. These receptor sequences come from a human donor in a cohort sampled during active COVID-19.

For the CDR3, the DNA is TGTGCCAGCAGCCCCGGGGGGGGGTTGACCTCCTACAATGAGCAGTTCTTC. Translating gives CASSPGGGLTSYNEQFF. The gene calls are TRBV11-3 and TRBJ2-1; TRBD2 matches at 8 bases. J lost 0 bases, V lost 5 bases, and 9 bases had no gene match. Germline V gene data show CDR1 as SGHNT and CDR2 as YENEEA. The CDR3 is 17 residues long. The variable domain in full, completed from reference TRBV11-3 and TRBJ2-1, reads EAGVVQSPRYKIIEKKQPVAFWCNPISGHNTLYWYLQNLGQGPELLIRYENEEAVDDSQLPKDRFSAERLKGVDSTLKIQPAELGDSAVYLCASSPGGGLTSYNEQFFGPGTRLTVL.

This clone was counted many times. The rearrangement joins TRBV4-3 to TRBJ1-4, with 7 nucleotides matching TRBD1. V was clipped by 4 bases and J by 0 bases; unmatched bases: 5. In germline, CDR1 is LGHNA, CDR2 YSLEER. This CDR3 is built from 16 residues. As DNA, the CDR3 is TGCGCCAGCAGCCCATACCAGGGGGCAACTAATGAAAAACTGTTTTTT. It is translated as CASSPYQGATNEKLFF.

This chain uses TRBV2 with TRBJ2-1; TRBD1 matches at 8 bases. Per the germline V gene, CDR1 is SNHLY and CDR2 is FYNNEI. This CDR3 region has 14 residues. J lost 9 bases, V lost 0 bases, and 4 bases had no gene match. The CDR3 DNA is TGTGCCAGCAGTGAAGCTAGGACAGGGAGTGAGCAGTTCTTC. This translates into CASSEARTGSEQFF.

This sequence joins TRBV12-1 and TRBJ1-6; no check of the table's D call, TRBD1, against the DNA was made. TRBV12-1 counts as a pseudogene. The CDR3 totals 20 residues. DNA for the CDR3: TGTGCCAGCAGCTTTCTTGATGAAAAGGACAGGGGGAATTATAATTCACCCCTCCACTTT. Encoded protein: CASSFLDEKDRGNYNSPLHF.

The chain combines TRBV6-6 with TRBJ1-6, with D possibly being TRBD1 (6 bases). Germline V gene data show CDR1 as MNHNY and CDR2 as SVGAGI (reference sequence). CDR3 length equals 16 residues. Trimming took 6 bases from V and 0 from J, leaving 12 bases between them. The chain's CDR3 is CASRGGASSYNSPLHF. In DNA, the CDR3 is TGTGCCAGCAGAGGGGGGGCTAGCTCCTATAATTCACCCCTCCACTTT.

This chain joins TRBV7-2 and TRBJ1-6, with a tentative D call TRBD1 (5 bases). Between the trimmed V and J ends, which lost 5 bases and 9 bases, there was a span of 20 bases. This CDR3 has 16 amino acids. The germline CDR1 and CDR2 sequences are SGHTA and FQGNSA. The CDR3 loop reads CASSRPFSGGVSPLHF. The CDR3 DNA sequence: TGTGCCAGCAGCCGTCCCTTTTCAGGAGGGGTTTCACCCCTCCACTTT. Using reference TRBV7-2 and TRBJ1-6 for the parts outside the CDR3, the full variable domain is GAGVSQSPSNKVTEKGKDVELRCDPISGHTALYWYRQSLGQGLEFLIYFQGNSAPDKSGLPSDRFSAERTGGSVSTLTIQRTQQEDSAVYLCASSRPFSGGVSPLHFGNGTRLTVT.

The CDR3 reads CASSQEGGPSVNTQYF. DNA for the CDR3: TGCGCCAGCAGCCAAGAGGGAGGGCCCAGCGTGAATACGCAGTATTTT. The V gene is TRBV4-1, the J gene TRBJ2-3; TRBD2 agrees at 7 bases. Germline V gives CDR1 MGHRA, CDR2 YSYEKL. J gave up 7 bases and V 0 bases, and 10 bases lay outside the gene matches. The CDR3 is made up of 16 amino acids.

The rearrangement links TRBV5-1 to TRBJ2-5; D perhaps matches TRBD1 (6 bases). This CDR3 comprises 17 residues. V lost 3 bases and J 2 bases, leaving 20 bases between the germline ends. Looked up from germline, CDR1 is SGHRS and CDR2 is YFSETQ. This chain's CDR3 is CASSSLPDRSGQETQYF. The CDR3 bases are TGCGCCAGCAGCTCGCTCCCCGACAGGTCTGGGCAAGAGACCCAGTACTTC.

The gene calls are TRBV2 and TRBJ2-3; D not resolved. This CDR3 has 11 amino acids. Trimming stripped 3 bases from V and 7 bases from J, with 5 bases between. Per the germline V gene, CDR1 is SNHLY and CDR2 is FYNNEI. CDR3 DNA: TGTGCCAGCAGTGACGGTTATACGCAGTATTTT. Protein sequence: CASSDGYTQYF.

The V and J genes are TRBV19 and TRBJ1-6, with D perhaps matching TRBD1 (5 bases). V shed 7 bases and J shed 7 bases, with 5 bases lying between them. Per the germline V gene, CDR1 is LNHDA and CDR2 is SQIVND (reference sequence). The CDR3 runs 11 residues. CDR3 DNA: TGTGCCAGTAACAGGAATTCACCCCTCCACTTT. Its protein product is CASNRNSPLHF.

The chain recombines TRBV27 with TRBJ2-3; no firm D call. Trimming cost V 8 bases and J 1 base, with 13 bases left between them. The CDR3 extends over 14 amino acids. Germline V lookup: CDR1 MNHEY, CDR2 SMNVEV (reference sequence). The CDR3 sequence: CASCRYYGTDTQYF. CDR3 sequence (DNA): TGTGCCAGCTGTCGATACTACGGCACAGATACGCAGTATTTT.

J is TRBJ1-2 and V is TRBV2; 8 nucleotides align to TRBD1. CDR1 and CDR2 from the germline V gene are SNHLY and FYNNEI. J was trimmed by 4 bases and V by 5 bases; bases with no gene match: 3. The CDR3 runs 13 residues. The CDR3 loop reads CASSIQGVYGYTF. The DNA of the CDR3 is TGTGCCAGCAGTATACAGGGGGTCTATGGCTACACCTTC.

The chain uses TRBV5-5 and TRBJ1-3; no firm D call. V was trimmed by 3 bases and J by 3 bases, leaving 4 bases between them. The germline CDR1 and CDR2 sequences are SGHKS and YYEKEE (reference sequence). The CDR3 has 12 amino acids. The CDR3 protein is CASSYSGNTIYF. The CDR3 bases are TGTGCCAGCAGCTATAGTGGAAACACCATATATTTT.

This clone was recorded once. V is TRBV6-5 and J is TRBJ1-1; D might be TRBD1 (6 bases). The CDR3 spans 15 residues. Trimming took 0 bases from V and 0 from J, leaving 8 bases between them. CDR1 and CDR2 from the germline V gene are MNHEY and SVGAGI. CDR3: CASSYSTGLNTEAFF. CDR3 in DNA: TGTGCCAGCAGTTACTCTACAGGGCTGAACACTGAAGCTTTCTTT.

This chain joins TRBV2 and TRBJ2-2, with TRBD2 as a possible D gene (6 bases). Germline assignment: CDR1 SNHLY and CDR2 FYNNEI. This CDR3 has 15 amino acids. V was clipped by 3 bases and J by 4 bases, with 12 bases between them. The CDR3 DNA follows: TGTGCCAGCAGTGATCTGGGGAGGAGCACCGGGGAGCTGTTTTTT. This sequence encodes CASSDLGRSTGELFF.

The chain joins TRBV4-2 to TRBJ1-2; D gene ambiguous. V gave up 0 bases and J gave up 1 base, with 12 bases separating them. CDR1 is LGHNA, CDR2 YNFKEQ, per germline. CDR3 length: 16 residues. The CDR3 bases are TGTGCCAGCAGCCAAGATTGGGCAGAGCTTAACTATGGCTACACCTTC. As protein: CASSQDWAELNYGYTF.

The gene calls are TRBV27 and TRBJ1-1, with TRBD1 matching over 7 bases. Germline V gene sequence: CDR1 MNHEY, CDR2 SMNVEV (reference sequence). With V trimmed by 6 bases and J by 0 bases, 4 bases remained unmatched. This CDR3 spans 14 amino acids. The CDR3 protein is CASRQQGMNTEAFF. The CDR3 DNA reads TGTGCCAGCAGGCAACAGGGGATGAACACTGAAGCTTTCTTT.

The chain couples TRBV3-1 (or the pseudogene TRBV3-2) to TRBJ2-7; TRBD1 might be the D (6 bases). The CDR3 covers 14 residues. Trimming shortened V by 1 base and J by 5 bases, and 12 bases separated the two germline ends. CDR1 is LGHDT and CDR2 is YNNKEL in the germline V gene (reference sequence). The CDR3 is CASSQGRGYDEQYF. DNA for the CDR3: TGTGCCAGCAGCCAAGGCAGGGGATACGACGAGCAGTACTTC.

The chain couples TRBV7-2 to TRBJ1-3; no clear D gene. Trimming removed 1 base from V and 2 bases from J, with 6 bases in between. CDR3 size: 14 residues. CDR1 and CDR2 (germline): SGHTA, FQGNSA. The CDR3 sequence is CASSLDGAGNTIYF. For the CDR3, the DNA is TGTGCCAGCAGCTTAGATGGAGCTGGAAACACCATATATTTT.